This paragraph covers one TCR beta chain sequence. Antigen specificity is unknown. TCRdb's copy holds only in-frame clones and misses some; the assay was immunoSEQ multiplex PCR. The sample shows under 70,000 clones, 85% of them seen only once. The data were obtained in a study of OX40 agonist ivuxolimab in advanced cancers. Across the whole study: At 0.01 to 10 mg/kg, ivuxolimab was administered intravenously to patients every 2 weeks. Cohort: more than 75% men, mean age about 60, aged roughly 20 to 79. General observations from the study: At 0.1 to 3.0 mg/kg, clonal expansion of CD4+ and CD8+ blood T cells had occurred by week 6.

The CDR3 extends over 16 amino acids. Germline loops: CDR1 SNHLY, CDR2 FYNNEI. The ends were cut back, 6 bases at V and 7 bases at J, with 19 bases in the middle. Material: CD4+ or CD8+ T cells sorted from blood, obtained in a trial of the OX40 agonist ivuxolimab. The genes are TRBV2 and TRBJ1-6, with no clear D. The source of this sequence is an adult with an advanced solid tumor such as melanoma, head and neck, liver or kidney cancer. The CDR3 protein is CASSERGTGRNSPLHF. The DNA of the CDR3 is TGTGCCAGCAGCGAAAGAGGAACGGGGAGAAATTCACCCCTCCACTTT.